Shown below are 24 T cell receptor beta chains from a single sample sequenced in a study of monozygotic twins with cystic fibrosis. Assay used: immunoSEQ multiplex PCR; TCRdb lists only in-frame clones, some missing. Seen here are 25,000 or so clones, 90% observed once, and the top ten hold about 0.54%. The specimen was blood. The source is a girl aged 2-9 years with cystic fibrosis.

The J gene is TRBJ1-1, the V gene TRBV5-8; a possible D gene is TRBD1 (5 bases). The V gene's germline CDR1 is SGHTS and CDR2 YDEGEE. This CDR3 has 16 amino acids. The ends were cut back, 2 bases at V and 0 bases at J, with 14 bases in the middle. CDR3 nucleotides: TGTGCCAGCAGCTTCGGGGGATGGATCATGAACACTGAAGCTTTCTTT. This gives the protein CASSFGGWIMNTEAFF.

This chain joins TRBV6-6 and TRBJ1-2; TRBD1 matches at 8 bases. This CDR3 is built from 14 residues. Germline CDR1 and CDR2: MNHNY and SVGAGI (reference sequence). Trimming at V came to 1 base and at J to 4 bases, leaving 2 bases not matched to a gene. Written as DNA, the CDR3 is TGTGCCAGCAGTTACTTAGGACAGGGCTATGGCTACACCTTC. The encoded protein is CASSYLGQGYGYTF.

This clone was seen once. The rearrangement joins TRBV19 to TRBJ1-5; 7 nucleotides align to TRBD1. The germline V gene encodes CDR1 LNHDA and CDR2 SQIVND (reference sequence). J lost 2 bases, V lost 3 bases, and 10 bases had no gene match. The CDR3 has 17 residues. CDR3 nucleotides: TGTGCCAGTAGTATCCGAACTGACAGGGTAGGCAATCAGCCCCAGCATTTT. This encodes CASSIRTDRVGNQPQHF.

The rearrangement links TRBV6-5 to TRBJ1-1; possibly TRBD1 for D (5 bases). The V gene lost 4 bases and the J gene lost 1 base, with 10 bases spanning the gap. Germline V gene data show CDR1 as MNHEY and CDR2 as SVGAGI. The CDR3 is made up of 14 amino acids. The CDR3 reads CASSSTGGNTEAFF. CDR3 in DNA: TGTGCCAGCAGTTCTACGGGGGGGAACACTGAAGCTTTCTTT.

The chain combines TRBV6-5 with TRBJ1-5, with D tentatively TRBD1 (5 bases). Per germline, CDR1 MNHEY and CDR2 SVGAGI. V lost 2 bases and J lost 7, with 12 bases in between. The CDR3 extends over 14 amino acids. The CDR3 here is CASSYGEGYQPQHF. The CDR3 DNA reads TGTGCCAGCAGTTACGGCGAGGGGTACCAGCCCCAGCATTTT.

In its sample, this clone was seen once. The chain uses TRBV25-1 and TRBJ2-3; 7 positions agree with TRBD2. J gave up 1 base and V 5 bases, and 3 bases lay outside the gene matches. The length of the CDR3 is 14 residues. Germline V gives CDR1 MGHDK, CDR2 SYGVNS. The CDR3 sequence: CASSKAGGTDTQYF. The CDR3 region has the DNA TGTGCCAGCAGTAAGGCGGGGGGCACAGATACGCAGTATTTT.

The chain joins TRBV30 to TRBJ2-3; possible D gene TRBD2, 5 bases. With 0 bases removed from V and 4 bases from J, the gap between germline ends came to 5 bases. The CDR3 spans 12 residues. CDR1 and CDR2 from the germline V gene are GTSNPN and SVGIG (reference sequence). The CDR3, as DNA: TGTGCCTGGAGTGTACTAGCAGATACGCAGTATTTT. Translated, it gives CAWSVLADTQYF.

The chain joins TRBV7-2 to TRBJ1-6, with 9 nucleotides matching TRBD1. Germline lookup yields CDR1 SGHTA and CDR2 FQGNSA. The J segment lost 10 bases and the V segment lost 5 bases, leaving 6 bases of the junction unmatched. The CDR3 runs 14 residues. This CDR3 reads CASSTDRGGSPLHF. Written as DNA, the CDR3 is TGTGCCAGCAGCACGGACAGGGGTGGGTCACCCCTCCACTTT. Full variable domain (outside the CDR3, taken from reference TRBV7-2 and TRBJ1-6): GAGVSQSPSNKVTEKGKDVELRCDPISGHTALYWYRQSLGQGLEFLIYFQGNSAPDKSGLPSDRFSAERTGGSVSTLTIQRTQQEDSAVYLCASSTDRGGSPLHFGNGTRLTVT.

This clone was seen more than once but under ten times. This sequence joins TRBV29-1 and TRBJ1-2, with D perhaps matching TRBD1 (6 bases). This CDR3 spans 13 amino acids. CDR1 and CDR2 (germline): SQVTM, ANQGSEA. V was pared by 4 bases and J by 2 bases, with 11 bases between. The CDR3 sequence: CSVASDRNYGYTF. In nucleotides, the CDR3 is TGCAGCGTTGCCAGCGACAGGAACTATGGCTACACCTTC.

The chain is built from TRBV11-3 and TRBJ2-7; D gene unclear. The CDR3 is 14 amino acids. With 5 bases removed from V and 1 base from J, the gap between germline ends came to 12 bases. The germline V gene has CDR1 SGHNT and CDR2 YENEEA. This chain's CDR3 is CASSPTTESYEQYF. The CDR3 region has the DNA TGTGCCAGCAGCCCCACGACGGAGTCCTACGAGCAGTACTTC.

The CDR3 sequence: CASGGLADQETQYF. The CDR3 coding sequence is TGTGCCAGCGGTGGGCTAGCGGACCAAGAGACCCAGTACTTC. The chain carries TRBV6-8 and TRBJ2-5, with 7 positions matching TRBD2. V dropped 8 bases and J dropped 0; count of bases not matched to a gene: 6. This CDR3 is 14 amino acids long. Germline V CDR1 and CDR2: MNHGY, SAAAGT.

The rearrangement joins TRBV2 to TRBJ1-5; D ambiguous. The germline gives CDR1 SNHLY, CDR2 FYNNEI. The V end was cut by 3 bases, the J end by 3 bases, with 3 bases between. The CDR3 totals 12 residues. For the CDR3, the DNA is TGTGCCAGCAGTGACCCCAATCAGCCCCAGCATTTT. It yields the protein CASSDPNQPQHF.

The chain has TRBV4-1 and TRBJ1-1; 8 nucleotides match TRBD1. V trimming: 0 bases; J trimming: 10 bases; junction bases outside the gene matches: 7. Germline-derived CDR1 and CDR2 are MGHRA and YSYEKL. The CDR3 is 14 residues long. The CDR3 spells CASSQDAGGLGAFF. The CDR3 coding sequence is TGCGCCAGCAGCCAAGATGCAGGGGGCTTGGGAGCTTTCTTT.

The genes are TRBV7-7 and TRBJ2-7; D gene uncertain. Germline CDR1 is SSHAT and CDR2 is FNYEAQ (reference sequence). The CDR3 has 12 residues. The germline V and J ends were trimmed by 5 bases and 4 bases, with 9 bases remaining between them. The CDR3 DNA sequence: TGTGCCAGCAGCCCGGACGGATACGAGCAGTACTTC. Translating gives CASSPDGYEQYF.

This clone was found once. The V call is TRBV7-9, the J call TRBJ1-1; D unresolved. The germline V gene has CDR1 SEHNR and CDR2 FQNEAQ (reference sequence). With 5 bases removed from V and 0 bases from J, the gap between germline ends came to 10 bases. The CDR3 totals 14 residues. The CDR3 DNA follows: TGTGCCAGCAGCGAGGACGTCCTGAACACTGAAGCTTTCTTT. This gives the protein CASSEDVLNTEAFF.

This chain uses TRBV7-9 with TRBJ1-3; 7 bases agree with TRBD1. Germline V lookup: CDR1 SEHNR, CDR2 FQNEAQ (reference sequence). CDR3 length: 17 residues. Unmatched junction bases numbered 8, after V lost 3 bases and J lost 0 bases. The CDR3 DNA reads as TGTGCCAGCAGCTTCGCTAACCCAGGGGGCTCTGGAAACACCATATATTTT. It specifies CASSFANPGGSGNTIYF. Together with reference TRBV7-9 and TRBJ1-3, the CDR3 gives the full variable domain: DTGVSQNPRHKITKRGQNVTFRCDPISEHNRLYWYRQTLGQGPEFLTYFQNEAQLEKSRLLSDRFSAERPKGSFSTLEIQRTEQGDSAMYLCASSFANPGGSGNTIYFGEGSWLTVV.

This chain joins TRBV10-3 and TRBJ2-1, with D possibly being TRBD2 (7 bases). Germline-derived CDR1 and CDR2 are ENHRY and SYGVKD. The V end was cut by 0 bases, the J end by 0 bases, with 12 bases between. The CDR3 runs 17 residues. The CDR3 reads CAISESARGGSYNEQFF. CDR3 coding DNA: TGTGCCATCAGTGAGTCGGCGAGGGGGGGCTCCTACAATGAGCAGTTCTTC.

DNA of the CDR3: TGTGCCAGCAGCCTTCGACAGGCGAACACTGAAGCTTTCTTT. The encoded protein is CASSLRQANTEAFF. The V call is TRBV7-2, the J call TRBJ1-1; tentative D call: TRBD1 (6 bases). CDR3 size: 14 residues. The V gene's germline CDR1 is SGHTA and CDR2 FQGNSA. Trimming left V 5 bases short and J 1 base short, with 11 bases between. The entire variable domain, with the rest obtained from reference TRBV7-2 and TRBJ1-1, is as follows: GAGVSQSPSNKVTEKGKDVELRCDPISGHTALYWYRQSLGQGLEFLIYFQGNSAPDKSGLPSDRFSAERTGGSVSTLTIQRTQQEDSAVYLCASSLRQANTEAFFGQGTRLTVV.

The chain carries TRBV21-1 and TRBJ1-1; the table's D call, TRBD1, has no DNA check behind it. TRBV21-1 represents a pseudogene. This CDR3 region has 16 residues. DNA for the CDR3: TGTGCCAGCAGCACCTTGGACAGGGCTTGGAACACTGAAGCTTTCTTT. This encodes CASSTLDRAWNTEAFF.

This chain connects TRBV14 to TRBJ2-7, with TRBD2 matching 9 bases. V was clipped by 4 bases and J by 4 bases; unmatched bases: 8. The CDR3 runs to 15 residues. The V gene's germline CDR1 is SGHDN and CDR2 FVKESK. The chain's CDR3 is CASSPSGLAFYEQYF. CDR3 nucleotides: TGTGCCAGCAGCCCCTCGGGACTAGCTTTTTACGAGCAGTACTTC.

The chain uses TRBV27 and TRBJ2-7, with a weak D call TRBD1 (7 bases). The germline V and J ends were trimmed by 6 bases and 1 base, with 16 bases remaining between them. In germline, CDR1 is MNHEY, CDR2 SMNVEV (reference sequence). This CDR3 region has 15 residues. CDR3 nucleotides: TGTGCCAGCAGATGGGGCGGGACAGCATCCTACGAGCAGTACTTC. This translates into CASRWGGTASYEQYF.

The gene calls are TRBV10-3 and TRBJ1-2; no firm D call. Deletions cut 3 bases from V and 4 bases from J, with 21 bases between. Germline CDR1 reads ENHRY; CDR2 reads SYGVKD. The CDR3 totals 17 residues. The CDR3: CAISDHLLVAPRYGYTF. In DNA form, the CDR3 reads TGTGCCATCAGTGACCATCTCCTGGTCGCACCCCGCTATGGCTACACCTTC.

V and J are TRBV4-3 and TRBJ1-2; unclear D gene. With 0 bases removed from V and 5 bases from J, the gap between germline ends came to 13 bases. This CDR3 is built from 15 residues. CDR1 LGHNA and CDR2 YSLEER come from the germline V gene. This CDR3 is CASSQEGSGPYGYTF. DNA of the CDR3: TGCGCCAGCAGCCAAGAAGGTTCCGGACCTTATGGCTACACCTTC.

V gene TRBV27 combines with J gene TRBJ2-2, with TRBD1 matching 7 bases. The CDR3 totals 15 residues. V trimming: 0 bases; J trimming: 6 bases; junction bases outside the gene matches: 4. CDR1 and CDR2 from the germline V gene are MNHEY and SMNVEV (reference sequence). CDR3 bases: TGTGCCAGCAGTTTATCCATGACAGGGTCCGGGGAGCTGTTTTTT. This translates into CASSLSMTGSGELFF.